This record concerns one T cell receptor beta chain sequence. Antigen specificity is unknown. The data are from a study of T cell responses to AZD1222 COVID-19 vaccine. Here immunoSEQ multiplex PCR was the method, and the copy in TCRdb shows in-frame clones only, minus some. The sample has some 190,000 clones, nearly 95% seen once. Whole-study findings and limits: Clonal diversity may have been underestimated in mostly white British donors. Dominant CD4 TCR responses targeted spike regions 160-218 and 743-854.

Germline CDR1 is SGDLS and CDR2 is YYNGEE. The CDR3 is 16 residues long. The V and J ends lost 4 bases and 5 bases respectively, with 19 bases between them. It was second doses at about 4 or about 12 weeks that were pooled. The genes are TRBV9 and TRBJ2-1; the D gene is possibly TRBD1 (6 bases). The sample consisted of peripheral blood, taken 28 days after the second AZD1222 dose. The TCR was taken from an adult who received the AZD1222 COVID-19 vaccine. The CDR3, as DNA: TGTGCCAGCAGCCCGATACGGAGGACAGAAAACAATGAGCAGTTCTTC. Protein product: CASSPIRRTENNEQFF.